The present entry profiles one TCR beta chain with its context. Its antigen is not identified. The sample is drawn from a study of cytomegalovirus exposure and HLA in healthy donors. At the level of the study: Researchers found that roughly 77% of about 400 genotyped donors fell within the Caucasian-associated ancestry cluster.

Each donor was nominally healthy when sampled (though unrecorded immune exposures were likely). Whole-study findings and limits: A later analysis by the authors found several of the most significant clusters apparently linked to common viral pathogens. A later analysis linked a missense variant in DCLRE1C to the trimming of TCR beta V and J genes.

With 60 Vbeta and 13 Jbeta primers, the PCR was carried out. Sequencing was performed with immunoSEQ multiplex PCR; in TCRdb, only in-frame clones are kept and a portion is missing. Of approximately 190,000 clones listed, roughly 80% are singletons. This clonotype was obtained from a man aged 40-55 years in good health and CMV-seropositive. The source material was PBMCs.

Here the CDR3 DNA reads TGCAGCGTTGCCCACAGCTCCTACAATGAGCAGTTCTTC. Residues: CSVAHSSYNEQFF. This chain uses TRBV29-1 with TRBJ2-1, with no clear D. The CDR3 spans 13 residues. V was cut by 4 bases and J by 0 bases, with 7 bases left in between. Germline lookup yields CDR1 SQVTM and CDR2 ANQGSEA.